This T cell receptor (beta chain) originates from a study of blood T cell repertoires in COVID-19. Across the whole study: COVID-19 samples collected from the United States, Italy and Spain covered acute and convalescent phases. T cells, B-cell-depleted T cells, or PBMCs provided the cDNA or gDNA that served as material.

CDR3 length: 12 amino acids. Trimming stripped 2 bases from V and 3 bases from J, with 5 bases between. This clone has only a few counts. Recovered Cohort 3 donors showed two negative PCRs, clearance, or symptom resolution. Some clones are missing from TCRdb's copy, which holds only in-frame ones; the method was immunoSEQ multiplex PCR. Of about 160,000 clones in the sample, approximately 80% were seen once. This chain links TRBV23-1 with TRBJ2-7, with no clear D. TRBV23-1 is sorted into the ORF group, with uncertain function. The sequence derives from a man in his forties who had recovered from COVID-19. Sequenced: PBMCs or T cells enriched from blood (not recorded which). CDR3 loop: CASSQRYYEQYV. Here the CDR3 DNA reads TGCGCCAGCAGTCAACGGTACTACGAGCAGTACGTC.